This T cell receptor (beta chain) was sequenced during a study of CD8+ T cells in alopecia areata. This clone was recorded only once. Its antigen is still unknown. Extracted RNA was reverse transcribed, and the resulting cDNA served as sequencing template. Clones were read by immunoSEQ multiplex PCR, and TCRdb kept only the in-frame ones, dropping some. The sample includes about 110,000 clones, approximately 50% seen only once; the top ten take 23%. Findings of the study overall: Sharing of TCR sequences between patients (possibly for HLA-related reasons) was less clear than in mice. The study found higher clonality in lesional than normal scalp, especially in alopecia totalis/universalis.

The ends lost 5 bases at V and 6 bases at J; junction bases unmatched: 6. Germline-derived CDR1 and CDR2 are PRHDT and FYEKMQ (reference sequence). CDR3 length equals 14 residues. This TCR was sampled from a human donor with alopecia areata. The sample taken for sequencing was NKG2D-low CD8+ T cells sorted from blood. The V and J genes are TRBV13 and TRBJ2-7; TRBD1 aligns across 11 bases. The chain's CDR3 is CASSRDRGEREQYF. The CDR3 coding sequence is TGTGCCAGCAGCAGGGACAGGGGGGAGCGCGAGCAGTACTTC.